These T cell receptor beta chains were read from a single sample in a study of cytomegalovirus exposure and HLA in healthy donors. TCRdb's copy holds only in-frame clones and misses some; the assay was immunoSEQ multiplex PCR. Its listing shows approximately 210,000 clones. The sequenced sample consisted of PBMCs. The receptors stem from a woman in her 30s in good health and CMV-seropositive. The conserved cysteine and the conserved F or W are not part of the CDR3 here. Each record gives: V gene, CDR3 protein.

V gene: TRBV10-3
CDR3 protein: AISDPAGKTMIGGQF

V gene: TRBV2
CDR3 protein: ASSNLEFSPLH

V gene: TRBV9
CDR3 protein: ASNVGTGVGYT

V gene: TRBV7-9
CDR3 protein: ASSSPDSPTGELF

V gene: TRBV4-2
CDR3 protein: ASSNRDRAYEQY

V gene: TRBV28
CDR3 protein: ASSYTGVSYEQY

V gene: TRBV6-5
CDR3 protein: ASSYAGDGYT

V gene: TRBV11-2
CDR3 protein: ASSLARNTGELF

V gene: TRBV27
CDR3 protein: AAGGARGYT

V gene: TRBV5-8
CDR3 protein: ASSPGHTPAGYT

V gene: TRBV5-4
CDR3 protein: ASSLGGTFLGAEAF

V gene: TRBV7-9
CDR3 protein: ASSPRDSYGYT

V gene: TRBV10-3
CDR3 protein: AISEDSYEQY

V gene: TRBV29-1
CDR3 protein: SVAVYEKLF